The 29 T cell receptor beta chains listed next were all sequenced from one sample in a study of response to subunit inactivated influenza vaccine (dated by TCRdb to the late 2010s). To prepare the library, RT-PCR was applied. Sequenced on an Illumina HiSeq 2500. TCRdb cleaned the public reads at Q25 with fastp, built clones with MiXCR and kept in-frame beta chains. CDR3 protein duplicates are merged, each entry listing the most common genes and DNA. The sample records hundreds of thousands of distinct CDR3 sequences, 21% of which are singletons. 10% to 13% of the sample belongs to the ten largest clones. Specimen: PBMCs from blood, collected 21 months after vaccination. The receptors come from a man aged 50-75 years who received an inactivated influenza vaccine. Donor details come from another sample of the same person, matched by shared clones.

Comment on this clonotype: Possible read error: a much larger clone is one base away. The chain couples TRBV7-9 to TRBJ1-2; a weak D match, TRBD1 (5 bases). Germline values: CDR1 SEHNR, CDR2 FQNEAQ (reference sequence). The CDR3 extends over 14 amino acids. V dropped 6 bases and J dropped 5 bases, with 16 bases sitting between them. CDR3 nucleotide sequence: TGTGCCAGCAGTTCGGGGGGACTGTTATATGGCTACACCTTC. It translates to CASSSGGLLYGYTF.

The chain recombines TRBV7-9 with TRBJ2-1, with D possibly being TRBD1 (6 bases). CDR1 is SEHNR and CDR2 is FQNEAQ in the germline V gene (reference sequence). Trimming took 5 bases from V and 12 from J, leaving 17 bases between them. The CDR3 is made up of 13 amino acids. As DNA, the CDR3 is TGTGCCAGCAGCGAAAGACAGGCACAAGGGCAGTTCTTC. Residues: CASSERQAQGQFF.

This clonotype occurred a few times. The chain joins TRBV5-1 to TRBJ1-2; 7 positions agree with TRBD1. V lost 4 bases to trimming and J lost 4 bases; unmatched junction nucleotides: 7. Per the germline V gene, CDR1 is SGHRS and CDR2 is YFSETQ. The CDR3 loop spans 14 amino acids. The CDR3 nucleotides are TGCGCCAGCAGCGGAACAGGGGAAGGCTATGGCTACACCTTC. Translating gives CASSGTGEGYGYTF.

This clonotype was detected only a few times. The V call is TRBV20-1, the J call TRBJ2-1; a possible D gene is TRBD2 (5 bases). Germline V lookup: CDR1 DFQATT, CDR2 SNEGSKA (reference sequence). This CDR3 contains 14 residues. Trimming cost V 2 bases and J 6 bases, with 14 bases left between them. CDR3: CSARYGSLGNEQFF. The DNA for the CDR3 is TGCAGTGCTAGATACGGATCACTAGGCAATGAGCAGTTCTTC.

To note about this clonotype: Since a much larger clone is just one base distant, this may be a read error. V and J are TRBV12-3 or TRBV12-4 and TRBJ2-3, with TRBD2 matching over 12 bases. The CDR3 extends over 15 amino acids. The CDR3 loop is CASSLASGGADSQYF. The CDR3 nucleotides read TGTGCCAGCAGTTTGGCTAGCGGGGGGGCAGATTCGCAGTATTTT.

This clonotype was seen more than once but under ten times. The chain combines TRBV12-3 or TRBV12-4 with TRBJ1-2; D gene uncertain. The CDR3 has 15 residues. V lost 3 bases and J 3 bases, leaving 14 bases between the germline ends. The CDR3: CASSLVSGIDYGYTF. The CDR3 DNA sequence: TGTGCCAGCAGTTTGGTATCGGGGATAGACTATGGCTACACCTTC.

The V call is TRBV20-1, the J call TRBJ1-5; D is ambiguous. The CDR3 runs to 15 residues. The V and J ends lost 0 bases and 0 bases respectively, with 9 bases between them. Germline-derived CDR1 and CDR2 are DFQATT and SNEGSKA (reference sequence). CDR3 coding DNA: TGCAGTGCTAGAGAACACGGTCATAGCAATCAGCCCCAGCATTTT. Its protein is CSAREHGHSNQPQHF.

The chain is built from TRBV7-9 and TRBJ2-1; no firm D call. The CDR3 is made up of 13 amino acids. The germline V gene encodes CDR1 SEHNR and CDR2 FQNEAQ (reference sequence). Trimming cost V 1 base and J 5 bases, with 6 bases left between them. The CDR3 region has the DNA TGTGCCAGCAGCTTAGACGGACACAATGAGCAGTTCTTC. It yields the protein CASSLDGHNEQFF.

This clonotype was recorded many times. The chain joins TRBV4-1 to TRBJ1-1; D remains ambiguous. This CDR3 is built from 14 residues. The V gene lost 0 bases and the J gene lost 1 base, with 6 bases spanning the gap. Germline-derived CDR1 and CDR2 are MGHRA and YSYEKL. Here the CDR3 reads CASSQDRQNTEAFF. The CDR3, as DNA: TGCGCCAGCAGCCAAGATCGACAGAACACTGAAGCTTTCTTT.

V is TRBV3-1 and J is TRBJ2-1; D is unclear. The germline CDR1 and CDR2 sequences are LGHDT and YNNKEL (reference sequence). V was shortened by 2 bases and J by 8 bases, with 7 bases between the two germline ends. The CDR3 extends over 12 amino acids. CDR3 residues: CASSQIPHEQFF. The CDR3 coding sequence is TGTGCCAGCAGCCAAATTCCCCATGAGCAGTTCTTC.

The chain couples TRBV15 to TRBJ2-7; tentatively, D is TRBD1 (5 bases). V was shortened by 1 base and J by 0 bases, with 7 bases between the two germline ends. The CDR3 loop spans 14 amino acids. Germline values: CDR1 LNHNV, CDR2 YYDKDF (reference sequence). CDR3 DNA sequence: TGTGCCACCAGCAGAGCTGGGGCCTCCTACGAGCAGTACTTC. Translation: CATSRAGASYEQYF.

The chain is built from TRBV6-2 or TRBV6-3 and TRBJ2-3; 8 nucleotides align to TRBD2. CDR3 size: 13 residues. Looked up from germline, CDR1 is MNHEY and CDR2 is SVGEGT. V lost 8 bases to trimming and J lost 6 bases; unmatched junction nucleotides: 7. CDR3 loop: CASHLGGRDTQYF. Here the CDR3 DNA reads TGTGCCAGCCACCTGGGCGGGAGGGATACGCAGTATTTT.

CDR3 coding DNA: TGTGCCAGCAGGCACACGACAGGCAGCAATGAGCAGTTCTTC. This sequence encodes CASRHTTGSNEQFF. The chain recombines TRBV27 with TRBJ2-1; TRBD1 might be the D (6 bases). The V gene's germline CDR1 is MNHEY and CDR2 SMNVEV (reference sequence). The CDR3 extends over 14 amino acids. The V end was cut by 6 bases, the J end by 6 bases, with 15 bases between.

This clonotype has only a few counts. V and J are TRBV3-1 and TRBJ2-7; possible D gene TRBD2, 5 bases. The V and J ends lost 4 bases and 3 bases respectively, with 13 bases between them. This CDR3 contains 14 residues. Germline CDR1 LGHDT, CDR2 YNNKEL (reference sequence). The CDR3 DNA follows: TGTGCCAGCAGCCCCGCAGCGGCAGACTACGAGCAGTACTTC. It translates to CASSPAAADYEQYF.

This clonotype has just a few counts. The rearrangement joins TRBV6-5 to TRBJ2-3; the D gene is possibly TRBD2 (7 bases). This CDR3 has 15 residues. Trimming pared 0 bases from V and 4 bases from J, leaving 11 bases between. CDR1 is MNHEY and CDR2 is SVGAGI in the germline V gene. The CDR3 DNA is TGTGCCAGCAGTTACTCGGGGGGGCCCTCAGATACGCAGTATTTT. It yields the protein CASSYSGGPSDTQYF.

This clonotype showed up just a few times. The chain uses TRBV20-1 and TRBJ2-1, with 10 bases matching TRBD2. Trimming at V came to 2 bases and at J to 8 bases, leaving 6 bases not matched to a gene. Looked up from germline, CDR1 is DFQATT and CDR2 is SNEGSKA (reference sequence). This CDR3 is built from 14 residues. CDR3 loop: CSARQREGADEQFF. The CDR3 DNA reads as TGCAGTGCTAGACAGCGGGAGGGTGCCGATGAGCAGTTCTTC.

The J gene is TRBJ1-6, the V gene TRBV12-3 or TRBV12-4, with D possibly matching TRBD1 (5 bases). The V and J ends lost 11 bases and 5 bases respectively, with 19 bases between them. There are 15 residues in the CDR3. The CDR3 bases are TGTGCCGCCAGTTTATCGGGACCGAATAATTCACCCCTCCACTTT. Encoded protein: CAASLSGPNNSPLHF.

With respect to this clonotype: One junction end does not reproduce the germline sequence, and a read error may be involved. The chain combines TRBV7-7 with TRBJ1-1; D is possibly TRBD1 (5 bases). The germline V gene encodes CDR1 SSHAT and CDR2 FNYEAQ (reference sequence). The CDR3 is 14 amino acids. CDR3 sequence: CASSLVGTNTEAFF. CDR3 nucleotide sequence: TGTGCTAGCAGCTTGGTGGGGACGAACACTGAAGCTTTCTTT.

This clonotype showed up many times. This rearrangement joins TRBV5-1 to TRBJ1-1; D is possibly TRBD1 (5 bases). CDR3 length equals 17 residues. From germline, CDR1 is SGHRS and CDR2 YFSETQ. V lost 6 bases and J 0 bases, leaving 21 bases between the germline ends. CDR3 DNA: TGCGCCAGCAACAATGCGGCAGGGATGGGGATGAACACTGAAGCTTTCTTT. It specifies CASNNAAGMGMNTEAFF.

This clonotype turned up a few times. J is TRBJ1-5 and V is TRBV27; D ambiguous. Trimming took 10 bases from V and 3 from J, leaving 19 bases between them. CDR1 is MNHEY and CDR2 is SMNVEV in the germline V gene (reference sequence). The CDR3 extends over 15 amino acids. The CDR3 DNA follows: TGTGCCACCAGCGATCTTGGACGGCACAATCAGCCCCAGCATTTT. This translates into CATSDLGRHNQPQHF.

This chain joins TRBV24-1 and TRBJ1-2; unclear D gene. From germline, CDR1 is KGHDR and CDR2 SFDVKD. With 6 bases removed from V and 5 bases from J, the gap between germline ends came to 12 bases. This CDR3 is 13 amino acids long. This CDR3 is CATSLGSVYGYTF. DNA of the CDR3: TGTGCCACCAGTCTTGGATCGGTATATGGCTACACCTTC.

This chain connects TRBV2 to TRBJ2-1; D possibly corresponds to TRBD2 (5 bases). There are 15 residues in the CDR3. The V end was cut by 10 bases, the J end by 0 bases, with 16 bases between. CDR1 is SNHLY and CDR2 is FYNNEI in the germline V gene. The CDR3 DNA is TGTGCCACACTAGGTTCCTACAGCTCCTACAATGAGCAGTTCTTC. Translating it yields CATLGSYSSYNEQFF.

This clonotype was counted a few times. The chain is built from TRBV4-1 and TRBJ1-1, with 7 bases aligning to TRBD1. Trimming removed 4 bases from V and 0 bases from J; junction bases left unmatched: 8. The germline V gene has CDR1 MGHRA and CDR2 YSYEKL. The CDR3 runs to 16 residues. CDR3 sequence (DNA): TGCGCCAGCAGCCTTCGACAGGGATTAATGAACACTGAAGCTTTCTTT. Translation: CASSLRQGLMNTEAFF.

This clonotype was observed a handful of times. V gene TRBV11-2 combines with J gene TRBJ2-7; 7 bases are shared with TRBD2. The CDR3 totals 17 residues. Germline trimming cut 0 bases from V and 1 base from J; bases unmatched to any gene: 9. From germline, CDR1 is SGHAT and CDR2 FQNNGV. The CDR3 loop reads CASSLEGGSRHSYEQYF. Written as DNA, the CDR3 is TGTGCCAGCAGCTTAGAGGGAGGGTCTCGACATTCCTACGAGCAGTACTTC. The full variable domain, with the rest looked up from reference TRBV11-2 and TRBJ2-7, is EAGVAQSPRYKIIEKRQSVAFWCNPISGHATLYWYQQILGQGPKLLIQFQNNGVVDDSQLPKDRFSAERLKGVDSTLKIQPAKLEDSAVYLCASSLEGGSRHSYEQYFGPGTRLTVT.

The table lists this clonotype with a few counts. The chain is built from TRBV5-1 and TRBJ1-1; TRBD1 matches at 9 bases. CDR1 SGHRS and CDR2 YFSETQ come from the germline V gene. The ends lost 4 bases at V and 1 base at J; junction bases unmatched: 5. The CDR3 loop spans 15 amino acids. The CDR3 DNA sequence: TGCGCCAGCAGCCCGTGGACAGGGGCGAACACTGAAGCTTTCTTT. It yields the protein CASSPWTGANTEAFF.

This chain uses TRBV28 with TRBJ1-4; 10 bases are a match to TRBD1. CDR1 MDHEN and CDR2 SYDVKM come from the germline V gene. This CDR3 has 14 residues. V trimming: 7 bases; J trimming: 5 bases; junction bases outside the gene matches: 4. DNA of the CDR3: TGTGCCAGCAATTTGGGACAGGGGAATGAAAAACTGTTTTTT. Its protein is CASNLGQGNEKLFF. The full variable domain, its missing parts supplied by reference TRBV28 and TRBJ1-4, is DVKVTQSSRYLVKRTGEKVFLECVQDMDHENMFWYRQDPGLGLRLIYFSYDVKMKEKGDIPEGYSVSREKKERFSLILESASTNQTSMYLCASNLGQGNEKLFFGSGTQLSVL.

This clonotype has just a few counts. The CDR3: CASSLAGTPRAFF. The CDR3 DNA reads as TGTGCCAGCAGCTTAGCGGGGACTCCGAGAGCTTTCTTT. The chain combines TRBV7-9 with TRBJ1-1; D might be TRBD1 (5 bases). Trimming left V 0 bases short and J 10 bases short, with 12 bases between. The CDR3 is 13 amino acids. From germline, CDR1 is SEHNR and CDR2 FQNEAQ (reference sequence).

This clonotype was recorded a few times. The chain has TRBV20-1 and TRBJ1-5; TRBD1 aligns across 9 bases. The CDR3 has 12 residues. V was clipped by 8 bases and J by 6 bases; unmatched bases: 5. CDR1 and CDR2 from the germline V gene are DFQATT and SNEGSKA (reference sequence). CDR3 DNA sequence: TGCAGTCCTGGACAGGGGAGTCAGCCCCAGCATTTT. Protein: CSPGQGSQPQHF.

This clonotype was detected a few times. J is TRBJ1-4 and V is TRBV28; 8 positions match TRBD1. From germline, CDR1 is MDHEN and CDR2 SYDVKM. V lost 8 bases to trimming and J lost 7 bases; unmatched junction nucleotides: 15. The CDR3 contains 16 residues. The CDR3 region is CASATGTGAEGEKLFF. In DNA, the CDR3 is TGTGCCAGCGCAACCGGGACAGGCGCAGAAGGTGAAAAACTGTTTTTT. The full variable domain, with the rest looked up from reference TRBV28 and TRBJ1-4, is DVKVTQSSRYLVKRTGEKVFLECVQDMDHENMFWYRQDPGLGLRLIYFSYDVKMKEKGDIPEGYSVSREKKERFSLILESASTNQTSMYLCASATGTGAEGEKLFFGSGTQLSVL.